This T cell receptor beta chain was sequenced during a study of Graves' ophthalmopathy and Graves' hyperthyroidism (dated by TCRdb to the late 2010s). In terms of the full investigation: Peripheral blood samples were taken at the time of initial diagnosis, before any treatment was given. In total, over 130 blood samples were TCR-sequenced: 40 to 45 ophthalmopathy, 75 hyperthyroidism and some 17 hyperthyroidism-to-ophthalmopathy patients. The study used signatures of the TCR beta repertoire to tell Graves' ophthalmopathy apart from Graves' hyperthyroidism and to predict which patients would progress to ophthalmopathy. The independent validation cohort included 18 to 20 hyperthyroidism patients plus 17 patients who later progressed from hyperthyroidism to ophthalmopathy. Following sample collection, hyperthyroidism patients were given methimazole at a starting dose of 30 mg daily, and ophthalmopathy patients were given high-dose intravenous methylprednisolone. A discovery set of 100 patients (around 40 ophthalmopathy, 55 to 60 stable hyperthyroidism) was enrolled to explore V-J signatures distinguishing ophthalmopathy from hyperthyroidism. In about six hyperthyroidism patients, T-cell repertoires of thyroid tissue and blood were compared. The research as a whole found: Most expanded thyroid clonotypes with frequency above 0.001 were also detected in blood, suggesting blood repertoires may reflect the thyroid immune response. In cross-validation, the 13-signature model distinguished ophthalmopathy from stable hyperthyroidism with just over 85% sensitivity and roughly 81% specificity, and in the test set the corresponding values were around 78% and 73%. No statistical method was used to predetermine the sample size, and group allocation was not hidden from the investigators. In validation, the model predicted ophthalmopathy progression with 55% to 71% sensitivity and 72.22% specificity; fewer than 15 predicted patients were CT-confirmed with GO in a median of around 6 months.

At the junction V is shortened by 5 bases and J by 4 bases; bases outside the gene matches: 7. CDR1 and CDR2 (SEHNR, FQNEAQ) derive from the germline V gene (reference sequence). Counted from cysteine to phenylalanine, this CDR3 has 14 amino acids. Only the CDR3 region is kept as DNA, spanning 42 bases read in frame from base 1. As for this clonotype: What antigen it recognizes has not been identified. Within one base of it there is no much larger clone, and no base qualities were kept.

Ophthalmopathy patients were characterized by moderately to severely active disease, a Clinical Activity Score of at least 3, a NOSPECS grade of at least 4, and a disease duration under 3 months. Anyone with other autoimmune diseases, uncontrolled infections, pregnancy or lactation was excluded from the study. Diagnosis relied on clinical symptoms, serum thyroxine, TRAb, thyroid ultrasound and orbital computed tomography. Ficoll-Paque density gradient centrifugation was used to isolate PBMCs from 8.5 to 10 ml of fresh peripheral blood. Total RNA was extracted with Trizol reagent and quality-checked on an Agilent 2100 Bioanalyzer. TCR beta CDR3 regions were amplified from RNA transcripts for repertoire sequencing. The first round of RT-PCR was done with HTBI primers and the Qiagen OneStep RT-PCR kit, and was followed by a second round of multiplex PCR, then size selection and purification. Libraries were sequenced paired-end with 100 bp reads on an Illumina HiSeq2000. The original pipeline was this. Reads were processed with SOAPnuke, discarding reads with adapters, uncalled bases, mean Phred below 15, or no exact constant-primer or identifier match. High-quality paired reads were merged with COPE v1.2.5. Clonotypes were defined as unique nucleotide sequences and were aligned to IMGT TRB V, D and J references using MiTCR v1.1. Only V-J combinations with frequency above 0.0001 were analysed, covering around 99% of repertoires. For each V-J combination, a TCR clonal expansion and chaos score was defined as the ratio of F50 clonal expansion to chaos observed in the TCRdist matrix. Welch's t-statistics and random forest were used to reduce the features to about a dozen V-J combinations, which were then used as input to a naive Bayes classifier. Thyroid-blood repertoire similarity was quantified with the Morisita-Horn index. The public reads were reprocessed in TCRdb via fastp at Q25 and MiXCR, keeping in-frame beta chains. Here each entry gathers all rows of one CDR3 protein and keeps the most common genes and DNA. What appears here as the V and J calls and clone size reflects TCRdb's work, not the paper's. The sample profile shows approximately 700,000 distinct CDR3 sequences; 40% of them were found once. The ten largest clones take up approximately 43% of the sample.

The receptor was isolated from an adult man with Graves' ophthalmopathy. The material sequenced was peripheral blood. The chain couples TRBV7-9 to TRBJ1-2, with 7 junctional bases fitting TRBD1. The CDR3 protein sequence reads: CASSPRTGVYGYTF. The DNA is TGTGCCAGCAGCCCGCGGACAGGTGTCTATGGCTACACCTTC. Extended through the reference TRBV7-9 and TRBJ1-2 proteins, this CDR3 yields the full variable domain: DTGVSQNPRHKITKRGQNVTFRCDPISEHNRLYWYRQTLGQGPEFLTYFQNEAQLEKSRLLSDRFSAERPKGSFSTLEIQRTEQGDSAMYLCASSPRTGVYGYTFGSGTRLTVV.